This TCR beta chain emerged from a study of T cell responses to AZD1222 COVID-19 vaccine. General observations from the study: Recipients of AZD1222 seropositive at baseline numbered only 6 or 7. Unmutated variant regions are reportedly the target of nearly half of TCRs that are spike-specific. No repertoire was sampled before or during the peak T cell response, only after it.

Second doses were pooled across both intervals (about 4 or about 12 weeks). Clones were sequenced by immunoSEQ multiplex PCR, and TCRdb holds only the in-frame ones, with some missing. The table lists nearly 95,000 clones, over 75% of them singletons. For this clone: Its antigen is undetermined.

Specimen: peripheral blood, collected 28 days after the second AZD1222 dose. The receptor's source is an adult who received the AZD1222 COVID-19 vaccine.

The CDR3: CASRPLFPGQGGTEAFF. CDR3 DNA: TGTGCCAGCAGGCCCCTCTTTCCGGGACAGGGAGGGACTGAAGCTTTCTTT. The gene calls are TRBV27 and TRBJ1-1; 9 positions match TRBD1. CDR3 length: 17 amino acids. The germline V gene has CDR1 MNHEY and CDR2 SMNVEV (reference sequence). With 6 bases clipped from V and 5 bases from J, the junction kept 16 bases outside the gene matches.